This entry concerns a single TCR beta chain. As yet, its antigen is unknown. The data were obtained in a study of cytomegalovirus exposure and HLA in healthy donors. Whole-study results and caveats: Versus the approximately 700-donor mean, an Asian-associated ancestry cluster reportedly showed fewer N-insertions in a later analysis. Reported findings show TCR beta sequences accurately forecast HLA-A and HLA-B alleles in most subjects.

Donors were ostensibly healthy at sampling, although undocumented immune exposures were probable. The PCR ran on 60 Vbeta and 13 Jbeta primers. Here immunoSEQ multiplex PCR was the method, and the copy in TCRdb shows in-frame clones only, minus some. Altogether around 130,000 clones are present, over 75% being singletons, with the ten largest covering more than 1.5%. The source is a boy younger than 18 in good health and CMV-seronegative. Sequencing was performed on PBMCs.

This chain's CDR3 is CASRSRSNTEAFF. The CDR3, as DNA: TGTGCCAGCAGATCACGCAGTAACACTGAAGCTTTCTTT. J is TRBJ1-1 and V is TRBV27; D gene uncertain. Germline values: CDR1 MNHEY, CDR2 SMNVEV (reference sequence). V lost 6 bases and J lost 2, with 10 bases in between. The length of the CDR3 is 13 residues.